This T cell receptor beta chain was retrieved from a study of PD-L1 blockade in urothelial cancer. Overall study: The patients had undergone anywhere from 0 to 3 prior chemotherapy regimens.

Sequenced by immunoSEQ multiplex PCR; TCRdb stores in-frame clones only, minus some. The repertoire consists of around 40,000 clones, with around 83% occurring once and the leading ten covering about 16%. Germline CDR1 SQVTM, CDR2 ANQGSEA. Trimming took 6 bases from V and 2 from J; bases not matched to a gene: 3. The length of the CDR3 is 12 residues. The sequenced sample was PBMCs, obtained around atezolizumab (anti-PD-L1) treatment. The TCR was taken from a man aged 55 to 70 with urothelial cancer. This chain connects TRBV29-1 to TRBJ1-2; 7 bases fit TRBD1. The CDR3 sequence is CSVTGTNYGYTF. As DNA, the CDR3 is TGCAGCGTGACAGGGACCAACTATGGCTACACCTTC.